The 29 T cell receptor beta chains below come from one sample, sequenced in a study of blood T cells in healthy people across ages. A J-beta primer mix and a sample-barcoded 5' primer were used in a second PCR of about 7 to 12 cycles. TCRdb reprocessed the 5' RACE reads with MiXCR, giving one entry per CDR3 protein. Seen here are over a million distinct CDR3 sequences, roughly a quarter observed once, and the top ten hold less than 0.75%. This sample was also put to use in a study of T cells of mothers and their children.

Sequenced sample: blood. These receptors were taken from a girl aged 2 to 10 in good health.

This clonotype showed up just a few times. V usage is TRBV12-3 or TRBV12-4 and J usage is TRBJ2-2, with a weak D call TRBD2 (5 bases). This CDR3 spans 14 amino acids. V lost 3 bases, J lost 7 bases, and 12 bases lay in between. The CDR3 nucleotides are TGTGCCAGCAGTTTGGGAGCTGGGGTCGGGGAGCTGTTTTTT. Translation gives CASSLGAGVGELFF.

This clonotype was seen many times. This chain joins TRBV21-1 and TRBJ2-5; TRBD2 is the table's D call, not checked against the DNA. TRBV21-1 is flagged as a pseudogene. There are 15 residues in the CDR3. CDR3 coding DNA: TGTGCCAGCAGCAAAGGAGTGGCGGGGCAAGAGACCCAGTACTTC. Protein product: CASSKGVAGQETQYF.

The chain recombines TRBV11-2 with TRBJ2-5; D not resolved. Near its end, the DNA agrees better with TRBJ2-7, so the J call may be wrong. Germline V CDR1 and CDR2: SGHAT, FQNNGV. The CDR3 extends over 14 amino acids. In nucleotides, the CDR3 is TGTGCCAGCAGCTTCGGAACCTTACCCTACGAGCAGTACTTC. Encoded protein: CASSFGTLPYEQYF.

In its sample, this clonotype was seen a few times. The rearrangement links TRBV7-9 to TRBJ1-1; 8 nucleotides line up with TRBD1. V gave up 2 bases and J gave up 10 bases; unmatched junction bases: 15. Germline assignment: CDR1 SEHNR and CDR2 FQNEAQ (reference sequence). This CDR3 is built from 16 residues. The CDR3 DNA reads as TGTGCCAGCAGCTTACTTCTCGACAGGGGCCCAGTTGGAGCTTTCTTT. It translates to CASSLLLDRGPVGAFF.

The CDR3 bases are TGTGCCAGCACTAACGGGGGGGCCTCAAACATTCAGTACTTC. This translates into CASTNGGASNIQYF. V and J are TRBV27 and TRBJ2-4, with TRBD2 matching over 8 bases. J was trimmed by 6 bases and V by 7 bases; bases with no gene match: 8. This CDR3 region has 14 residues. Per germline, CDR1 MNHEY and CDR2 SMNVEV (reference sequence).

A few counts support this clonotype. V usage is TRBV7-9 and J usage is TRBJ1-4, with D unresolved. The CDR3 is made up of 15 amino acids. In germline, CDR1 is SEHNR, CDR2 FQNEAQ (reference sequence). Trimming removed 2 bases at V and 8 bases at J, with 15 bases between. The CDR3 DNA sequence: TGTGCCAGCAGCTTACCTACCGGATCTTTAGAAAAACTGTTTTTT. Translating it yields CASSLPTGSLEKLFF.

The chain couples TRBV20-1 to TRBJ2-5, with 12 nucleotides matching TRBD2. The last part of the DNA fits TRBJ2-7 better; the J call may be wrong. Germline lookup yields CDR1 DFQATT and CDR2 SNEGSKA (reference sequence). The CDR3 is made up of 19 amino acids. The CDR3 coding sequence is TGCAGTGCTAGAGATTTAAATCCGACTAGCGGGAGTGTACCCTACGAGCAGTACTTC. Translation gives CSARDLNPTSGSVPYEQYF.

This clonotype has just a few counts. J is TRBJ2-4 and V is TRBV20-1, with a tentative D call TRBD1 (5 bases). V lost 5 bases and J lost 2, with 16 bases in between. The CDR3 has 15 amino acids. The germline gives CDR1 DFQATT, CDR2 SNEGSKA (reference sequence). This CDR3 is CSAGATRLTKNIQYF. CDR3 coding DNA: TGCAGTGCTGGGGCGACCCGGCTAACCAAAAACATTCAGTACTTC.

The rearrangement uses TRBV12-3 or TRBV12-4 and TRBJ1-2; D is perhaps TRBD1 (6 bases). The CDR3 is made up of 14 amino acids. Trimming took off 8 bases at V and 4 bases at J, with 17 bases between the two ends. This CDR3 reads CASARDNWSYGYTF. Here the CDR3 DNA reads TGTGCCAGCGCCAGGGACAATTGGAGCTATGGCTACACCTTC.

This clonotype showed up just a few times. V is TRBV27 and J is TRBJ1-2; D might be TRBD1 (5 bases). Germline V gene data show CDR1 as MNHEY and CDR2 as SMNVEV (reference sequence). This CDR3 has 14 residues. V lost 0 bases to trimming and J lost 4 bases, with 9 bases between them. The CDR3 nucleotides read TGTGCCAGCAGTTTATCGGGGACCGTCTATGGCTACACCTTC. Translating gives CASSLSGTVYGYTF.

The chain links TRBV6-5 to TRBJ1-2; weak D call: TRBD1 (6 bases). The germline CDR1 and CDR2 sequences are MNHEY and SVGAGI. This CDR3 spans 13 amino acids. V was shortened by 8 bases and J by 7 bases, with 17 bases between the two germline ends. The DNA of the CDR3 is TGTGCCAGCGGAGGACAGCCACCAGCTGGCTACACCTTC. Residues: CASGGQPPAGYTF.

This clonotype has only a few counts. Given a much more abundant clone one base away, this may be a read error. The chain is built from TRBV29-1 and TRBJ2-5; no reliable D call. The CDR3 runs 13 residues. V was trimmed by 0 bases and J by 0 bases, leaving 5 bases between them. CDR1 and CDR2 (germline): SQVTM, ANQGSEA. The CDR3 loop is CSVEDDYQETQYF. The CDR3 DNA is TGCAGCGTTGAAGACGACTACCAAGAGACCCAGTACTTC.

The V call is TRBV12-3 or TRBV12-4, the J call TRBJ1-2, with 11 bases lining up with TRBD1. The CDR3 length is 15 residues. V gave up 5 bases and J gave up 3 bases; unmatched junction bases: 5. CDR3 sequence: CASSPDRGRDYGYTF. CDR3 nucleotides: TGTGCCAGCAGTCCGGACAGGGGGCGCGACTATGGCTACACCTTC.

J is TRBJ1-4 and V is TRBV28; no firm D call. The CDR3 length is 11 residues. The germline gives CDR1 MDHEN, CDR2 SYDVKM. V was cut by 6 bases and J by 5 bases, with 4 bases left in between. The CDR3 DNA reads TGTGCCAGCAGAAAGAATGAAAAACTGTTTTTT. This gives the protein CASRKNEKLFF.

This clonotype was seen a few times. The chain is built from TRBV6-6 and TRBJ2-1; D ambiguous. The J call may be faulty, since TRBJ2-7 better matches the DNA end. Germline loops: CDR1 MNHNY, CDR2 SVGAGI (reference sequence). This CDR3 contains 13 residues. The CDR3 spells CASGSLSTDEQYF. DNA for the CDR3: TGTGCCAGCGGTTCACTGAGTACCGACGAGCAGTACTTC.

The chain combines TRBV29-1 with TRBJ2-1, with 11 nucleotides matching TRBD1. The length of the CDR3 is 14 residues. V was clipped by 4 bases and J by 9 bases; unmatched bases: 8. Per germline, CDR1 SQVTM and CDR2 ANQGSEA. The CDR3 region is CSVVVDRGPGEQFF. CDR3 DNA sequence: TGCAGCGTTGTAGTGGACAGGGGGCCCGGTGAGCAGTTCTTC.

This clonotype was found a few times. The chain is built from TRBV5-1 and TRBJ2-5; D gene uncertain. CDR1 and CDR2 from the germline V gene are SGHRS and YFSETQ. V was pared by 0 bases and J by 5 bases, with 11 bases between. There are 14 residues in the CDR3. DNA of the CDR3: TGCGCCAGCAGCTTGGGCACACCGGCCGAGACCCAGTACTTC. Its protein is CASSLGTPAETQYF.

In this sample, this clonotype turned up a few times. The chain links TRBV29-1 to TRBJ2-3; 9 nucleotides line up with TRBD2. Germline V lookup: CDR1 SQVTM, CDR2 ANQGSEA. The CDR3 is made up of 16 amino acids. After removal of 1 base from V and 1 base from J, the junction contained 6 bases not matched to a gene. The CDR3, as DNA: TGCAGCGTTGAAGGGATAGCGGGAGTCGGCACAGATACGCAGTATTTT. It codes for CSVEGIAGVGTDTQYF.

The rearrangement links TRBV7-2 to TRBJ2-6; D is perhaps TRBD1 (6 bases). The CDR3 length is 15 residues. V was clipped by 4 bases and J by 1 base, with 8 bases between them. In germline, CDR1 is SGHTA, CDR2 FQGNSA. For the CDR3, the DNA is TGTGCCAGCAGCTCCGGACAGTCTGGGGCCAACGTCCTGACTTTC. Translated, it gives CASSSGQSGANVLTF.

The chain carries TRBV9 and TRBJ2-5, with D uncertain. V dropped 4 bases and J dropped 5 bases, with 12 bases sitting between them. CDR3 length: 13 residues. Germline loops: CDR1 SGDLS, CDR2 YYNGEE. The CDR3 loop is CASSPRSWETQYF. DNA for the CDR3: TGTGCCAGCAGCCCCAGGAGCTGGGAGACCCAGTACTTC.

This chain uses TRBV6-2 or TRBV6-3 with TRBJ1-5; D call uncertain. V lost 8 bases and J 11 bases, leaving 13 bases between the germline ends. There are 11 residues in the CDR3. Germline lookup yields CDR1 MNHEY and CDR2 SVGEGT. CDR3 DNA sequence: TGTGCCAGCGGCCTGCCCCGGGCCCAGCATTTT. Encoded protein: CASGLPRAQHF.

V and J are TRBV20-1 and TRBJ1-4, with D hard to call. The V gene lost 4 bases and the J gene lost 7 bases, with 4 bases spanning the gap. The CDR3 spans 10 residues. CDR1 and CDR2 (germline): DFQATT, SNEGSKA (reference sequence). The CDR3 protein is CSAMTEKLFF. CDR3 nucleotide sequence: TGCAGTGCTATGACTGAAAAACTGTTTTTT.

At least ten counts were recorded for this clonotype. The V gene is TRBV21-1, the J gene TRBJ2-5; the D segment call TRBD1 is taken from the table without a DNA check. TRBV21-1 is described as a pseudogene. This CDR3 contains 18 residues. CDR3 sequence: CASSKPFLSRGDKETQYF. The DNA of the CDR3 is TGTGCCAGCAGCAAACCTTTTCTTTCGAGGGGCGACAAAGAGACCCAGTACTTC.

A few counts support this clonotype. This rearrangement joins TRBV9 to TRBJ2-4; D uncertain. This CDR3 spans 15 amino acids. Germline CDR1 reads SGDLS; CDR2 reads YYNGEE. Trimming left V 1 base short and J 6 bases short, with 14 bases between. CDR3 coding DNA: TGTGCCAGCAGCGTAAGCCCTTACAAGGGAAACATTCAGTACTTC. It encodes CASSVSPYKGNIQYF. The whole variable domain, remainder taken from reference TRBV9 and TRBJ2-4, is DSGVTQTPKHLITATGQRVTLRCSPRSGDLSVYWYQQSLDQGLQFLIQYYNGEERAKGNILERFSAQQFPDLHSELNLSSLELGDSALYFCASSVSPYKGNIQYFGAGTRLSVL.

This clonotype was detected a few times. V gene TRBV5-1 combines with J gene TRBJ2-5; TRBD1 agrees at 8 bases. The J call may be wrong; the DNA end is better matched by TRBJ2-1. Per the germline V gene, CDR1 is SGHRS and CDR2 is YFSETQ. The CDR3 runs 13 residues. The DNA of the CDR3 is TGCGCCAGCAGCTGGGCAACAGGGGGTGAGCAGTTCTTC. This translates into CASSWATGGEQFF.

In its sample, this clonotype was seen once. V is TRBV5-1 and J is TRBJ2-5; TRBD2 aligns across 8 bases. J lost 1 base, V lost 5 bases, and 7 bases had no gene match. The CDR3 has 15 amino acids. From germline, CDR1 is SGHRS and CDR2 YFSETQ. The CDR3: CASRTGGGFQETQYF. The CDR3 DNA reads TGCGCCAGCAGAACCGGGGGGGGCTTCCAAGAGACCCAGTACTTC.

This clonotype was detected a few times. The chain couples TRBV28 to TRBJ2-5; 8 nucleotides match TRBD2. The DNA end is a closer match to TRBJ2-7, so the J assignment may be wrong. The CDR3 sequence is 16 residues long. Germline lookup yields CDR1 MDHEN and CDR2 SYDVKM. This chain's CDR3 is CASSSSSGERGNEQYF. CDR3 DNA: TGTGCCAGCAGTTCCTCCTCGGGGGAGCGGGGGAACGAGCAGTACTTC.

With respect to this clonotype: One junction end disagrees with the germline gene, perhaps due to a read error. The gene calls are TRBV4-2 and TRBJ2-5; unclear D gene. The CDR3 sequence is 15 residues long. Germline values: CDR1 LGHNA, CDR2 YNFKEQ. The DNA for the CDR3 is TGTGCCAGCAGCCAAGAGAGGCTGGGCCAAGAGATCCAGTACTTC. It codes for CASSQERLGQEIQYF.

The V gene is TRBV20-1, the J gene TRBJ1-2; maybe TRBD1 (5 bases). The V gene lost 2 bases and the J gene lost 4 bases, with 8 bases spanning the gap. In germline, CDR1 is DFQATT, CDR2 SNEGSKA (reference sequence). This CDR3 comprises 12 residues. CDR3 DNA sequence: TGCAGTGCTAGACAGGGACGCTATGGCTACACCTTC. Amino acids: CSARQGRYGYTF.